This entry concerns a single TCR beta chain. Its specificity is not known. The PCR made use of 60 Vbeta and 13 Jbeta primers. Profiled with immunoSEQ multiplex PCR; TCRdb holds only in-frame clones, not every one. Among fewer than 120,000 clones listed, over 60% were seen once. V was pared by 3 bases and J by 0 bases, with 9 bases between. Per the germline V gene, CDR1 is MNHEY and CDR2 is SMNVEV (reference sequence). This CDR3 region has 14 residues. The source of the sample is a study of cytomegalovirus exposure and HLA in healthy donors. Broader study findings: Indistinguishability led to the exclusion of some V segments, TRBV6-2 and TRBV6-3 included.

The sample consisted of PBMCs. The chain links TRBV27 to TRBJ2-7, with TRBD2 as a possible D gene (6 bases). This receptor was identified in an older woman in good health and CMV-seropositive. Here the CDR3 reads CASSFGGFSYEQYF. DNA for the CDR3: TGTGCCAGCAGTTTTGGGGGGTTCTCCTACGAGCAGTACTTC.